This T cell receptor (beta chain) was documented in a study of blood T cell repertoires in COVID-19. About the research overall: The United States, Italy and Spain provided the acute and convalescent COVID-19 samples. From T cells, B-cell-depleted T cells, or PBMCs came the material, which was cDNA or gDNA.

Source study methods: Amplifying reference gene primers gave estimates of nucleated cell counts. Sequencing used immunoSEQ multiplex PCR; TCRdb keeps in-frame clones, though not all of them. V, J and clone size derive from that table, while D and trimming were established from the DNA sequence. The repertoire includes around 180,000 clones, approximately 78% of them detected once, and around 11% sits in the top ten. Germline loops: CDR1 SGHDT, CDR2 YYEEEE. This CDR3 has 14 amino acids. The V end was cut by 1 base, the J end by 0 bases, with 4 bases between. The chain carries TRBV5-6 and TRBJ2-2; unclear D gene. The sequencing input was peripheral blood. This sequence originates from a woman older than 75 with COVID-19, enrolled during active disease. CDR3 DNA: TGTGCCAGCAGCTTGTGGCCGAACACCGGGGAGCTGTTTTTT. Protein: CASSLWPNTGELFF.